The next 32 T cell receptor beta chains were all read from a single sample in a study of T cells in Graves' hyperthyroidism and ophthalmopathy. There were TCR beta CDR3 regions amplified from RNA transcripts. The study used the HTBI primer set for a first-round RT-PCR of the TCR CDR3. Via MiXCR, TCRdb re-called the multiplex PCR reads, giving one row per CDR3 protein. The table has approximately 610,000 distinct CDR3 sequences, approximately 15% seen once. The sample taken for sequencing was blood. Source of these receptors: a woman aged 40 to 50 with Graves' ophthalmopathy.

This clonotype was counted ten times or more. The gene calls are TRBV15 and TRBJ2-5; 8 bases match TRBD1. V trimming: 3 bases; J trimming: 4 bases; junction bases outside the gene matches: 4. CDR1 LNHNV and CDR2 YYDKDF come from the germline V gene (reference sequence). The length of the CDR3 is 14 residues. DNA of the CDR3: TGTGCCACCAGCAGGGACAGGGCGGGAGAGACCCAGTACTTC. As protein: CATSRDRAGETQYF.

This clonotype has a count of ten or more. The gene calls are TRBV7-2 and TRBJ2-2; D remains unclear. Deletions cut 11 bases from V and 1 base from J, with 14 bases between. The CDR3 totals 14 residues. Germline loops: CDR1 SGHTA, CDR2 FQGNSA. CDR3 sequence: CAEMVGLNTGELFF. The CDR3 bases are TGTGCCGAGATGGTGGGGTTGAACACCGGGGAGCTGTTTTTT.

There are many counts of this clonotype. CDR3 in amino acids: CAWSVDYGYTF. CDR3 DNA sequence: TGTGCCTGGAGTGTCGACTATGGCTACACCTTC. This sequence joins TRBV30 and TRBJ1-2; unclear D gene. V was pared by 0 bases and J by 3 bases, with 2 bases between. The CDR3 has 11 amino acids. In germline, CDR1 is GTSNPN, CDR2 SVGIG (reference sequence).

This clonotype was found many times. The V gene is TRBV7-2, the J gene TRBJ1-2; a weak D match, TRBD1 (5 bases). The CDR3 runs to 16 residues. The V gene lost 4 bases and the J gene lost 0 bases, with 15 bases spanning the gap. Looked up from germline, CDR1 is SGHTA and CDR2 is FQGNSA. The CDR3 bases are TGTGCCAGCAGCTCTGAAGCGACAGACACTAACTATGGCTACACCTTC. It codes for CASSSEATDTNYGYTF.

This clonotype was counted a few times. This rearrangement joins TRBV5-1 to TRBJ2-2; the D gene is possibly TRBD1 (5 bases). V shed 3 bases and J shed 2 bases, with 11 bases lying between them. Germline V lookup: CDR1 SGHRS, CDR2 YFSETQ. The CDR3 has 15 amino acids. The CDR3 DNA sequence: TGCGCCAGCAGCTGGCGACAGCCTAACACCGGGGAGCTGTTTTTT. This translates into CASSWRQPNTGELFF.

The gene calls are TRBV15 and TRBJ2-2; 12 bases line up with TRBD2. Germline assignment: CDR1 LNHNV and CDR2 YYDKDF (reference sequence). The length of the CDR3 is 18 residues. With V trimmed by 5 bases and J by 4 bases, 11 bases remained unmatched. The CDR3: CATSGGLAGIGGTGELFF. CDR3 DNA: TGTGCCACCAGCGGTGGACTAGCGGGAATCGGTGGCACCGGGGAGCTGTTTTTT.

This clonotype showed up many times. This chain joins TRBV28 and TRBJ1-5; the D gene is possibly TRBD1 (5 bases). The CDR3 consists of 16 residues. The V gene lost 5 bases and the J gene lost 6 bases, with 20 bases spanning the gap. Germline V gene sequence: CDR1 MDHEN, CDR2 SYDVKM. In DNA, the CDR3 is TGTGCCAGCAGTCCGCCAGGACAATATGTAGGTCAGCCCCAGCATTTT. Translating gives CASSPPGQYVGQPQHF.

This clonotype came up many times. The V gene is TRBV28, the J gene TRBJ2-5; 9 nucleotides agree with TRBD2. The CDR3 is 15 residues long. Germline V gene data show CDR1 as MDHEN and CDR2 as SYDVKM. With 5 bases clipped from V and 1 base from J, the junction kept 5 bases outside the gene matches. CDR3 bases: TGTGCCAGCAGTGTCCTAGCGGGGATCCAAGAGACCCAGTACTTC. The encoded protein is CASSVLAGIQETQYF.

This clonotype came up a few times. J is TRBJ2-7 and V is TRBV15, with D possibly TRBD2 on 6 matching bases. Germline-derived CDR1 and CDR2 are LNHNV and YYDKDF (reference sequence). With 4 bases removed from V and 3 bases from J, the gap between germline ends came to 10 bases. The CDR3 loop spans 13 amino acids. The chain's CDR3 is CATSIGLNYEQYF. The CDR3 DNA reads as TGTGCCACCAGCATAGGACTAAACTACGAGCAGTACTTC.

This clonotype has ten or more counts. The chain carries TRBV28 and TRBJ1-2, with unresolved D. The CDR3 contains 12 residues. Trimming took off 5 bases at V and 7 bases at J, with 11 bases between the two ends. In germline, CDR1 is MDHEN, CDR2 SYDVKM. Here the CDR3 DNA reads TGTGCCAGCAGTCCGGGTAGGGTTGGCTACACCTTC. This gives the protein CASSPGRVGYTF.

The V call is TRBV12-3 or TRBV12-4, the J call TRBJ1-5, with 8 bases fitting TRBD1. Germline trimming cut 4 bases from V and 5 bases from J; bases unmatched to any gene: 4. The CDR3 runs 14 residues. The CDR3 DNA sequence: TGTGCCAGCAGTTGGACAGGGACCGATCAGCCCCAGCATTTT. It specifies CASSWTGTDQPQHF.

In this sample, this clonotype turned up many times. J is TRBJ2-5 and V is TRBV18; 8 bases are shared with TRBD1. The trim removed 8 bases at V and 0 bases at J, leaving 5 bases unmatched. Per germline, CDR1 KGHSH and CDR2 LQKENI. CDR3 size: 14 residues. As DNA, the CDR3 is TGTGCCAGCCGGGACAGGCTCGACCAAGAGACCCAGTACTTC. This sequence encodes CASRDRLDQETQYF.

The sample holds many counts of this clonotype. The chain uses TRBV6-1 and TRBJ2-7; 9 bases align to TRBD2. This CDR3 has 17 residues. Per the germline V gene, CDR1 is MNHNS and CDR2 is SASEGT. The V segment lost 5 bases and the J segment 7 bases; nucleotides outside the gene matches: 18. CDR3 in amino acids: CASSPERGAGGPREQYF. CDR3 DNA: TGTGCCAGCAGTCCTGAACGGGGGGCGGGAGGGCCGAGGGAGCAGTACTTC.

CDR3 residues: CASNQMGGPGELFF. In nucleotides, the CDR3 is TGTGCCAGCAACCAAATGGGGGGCCCCGGGGAGCTGTTTTTT. The chain links TRBV7-9 to TRBJ2-2; D may correspond to TRBD1 or TRBD2 (6 bases each). The CDR3 covers 14 residues. Germline CDR1 SEHNR, CDR2 FQNEAQ (reference sequence). V was trimmed by 7 bases and J by 6 bases, leaving 15 bases between them.

The rearrangement links TRBV29-1 to TRBJ1-2; 7 bases map to TRBD1. With V trimmed by 0 bases and J by 0 bases, 13 bases remained unmatched. The CDR3 has 18 amino acids. Germline V lookup: CDR1 SQVTM, CDR2 ANQGSEA. The CDR3 nucleotides are TGCAGCGTTGAAGAAACAGGGGTCTCGCAAGTCCCTAACTATGGCTACACCTTC. Residues: CSVEETGVSQVPNYGYTF.

This clonotype was counted ten times or more. The rearrangement links TRBV24-1 to TRBJ2-5, with D perhaps TRBD1 (6 bases). V gave up 4 bases and J gave up 1 base, with 18 bases separating them. In germline, CDR1 is KGHDR, CDR2 SFDVKD. The CDR3 has 17 amino acids. The CDR3 sequence: CATSDDGTRGTQETQYF. For the CDR3, the DNA is TGTGCCACCAGTGACGACGGGACCAGGGGTACCCAAGAGACCCAGTACTTC.

This clonotype was seen a handful of times. The rearrangement links TRBV27 to TRBJ2-7, with TRBD1 matching 10 bases. CDR1 is MNHEY, CDR2 SMNVEV, per germline (reference sequence). The CDR3 contains 18 residues. V dropped 1 base and J dropped 2; count of bases not matched to a gene: 11. CDR3 sequence reads: CASSLWSPGQGLTYEQYF. The DNA for the CDR3 is TGTGCCAGCAGTTTATGGTCCCCGGGACAGGGGTTAACCTACGAGCAGTACTTC.

This clonotype was detected ten times or more. The genes are TRBV6-2 or TRBV6-3 and TRBJ2-7; D possibly corresponds to TRBD2 (6 bases). The CDR3 loop spans 14 amino acids. The V gene lost 2 bases and the J gene lost 3 bases, with 11 bases spanning the gap. The germline V gene encodes CDR1 MNHEY and CDR2 SVGEGT. The DNA of the CDR3 is TGTGCCAGCAGTTACGGGACTCAGCTCTACGAGCAGTACTTC. The encoded protein is CASSYGTQLYEQYF.

In its sample, this clonotype was seen many times. The V call is TRBV19, the J call TRBJ1-1; TRBD1 aligns across 7 bases. From germline, CDR1 is LNHDA and CDR2 SQIVND (reference sequence). The CDR3 sequence is 16 residues long. V dropped 6 bases and J dropped 4; count of bases not matched to a gene: 14. The CDR3 DNA sequence: TGTGCCAGTAGAACAGACCGACAGGGATTGAGCACTGAAGCTTTCTTT. Translating it yields CASRTDRQGLSTEAFF.

This clonotype was seen a handful of times. This chain uses TRBV6-2 or TRBV6-3 with TRBJ2-7, with D possibly being TRBD2 (5 bases). V was trimmed by 0 bases and J by 5 bases, leaving 14 bases between them. Germline V CDR1 and CDR2: MNHEY, SVGEGT. CDR3 length: 15 residues. The CDR3 loop is CASSYSKLAAHEQYF. The CDR3, as DNA: TGTGCCAGCAGTTACTCGAAGCTAGCCGCCCACGAGCAGTACTTC.

The rearrangement links TRBV6-2 or TRBV6-3 to TRBJ2-7; unclear D gene. The CDR3 consists of 15 residues. The V end was cut by 0 bases, the J end by 0 bases, with 9 bases between. In germline, CDR1 is MNHEY, CDR2 SVGEGT. The CDR3 nucleotides read TGTGCCAGCAGTTACTCAAGAGAGATCTCCTACGAGCAGTACTTC. This codes for CASSYSREISYEQYF.

This clonotype has ten or more counts. The chain joins TRBV20-1 to TRBJ2-7; no definite D call. CDR1 is DFQATT and CDR2 is SNEGSKA in the germline V gene (reference sequence). The CDR3 extends over 13 amino acids. The V and J ends lost 0 bases and 7 bases respectively, with 13 bases between them. CDR3 bases: TGCAGTGCTAGAGATGAATTGGCTTGGGAGCAGTACTTC. Its translation is CSARDELAWEQYF.

This clonotype showed up many times. The genes are TRBV6-1 and TRBJ2-7; the match to TRBD2 covers 12 bases. CDR3 length: 16 residues. Germline CDR1 reads MNHNS; CDR2 reads SASEGT. V was clipped by 5 bases and J by 3 bases; unmatched bases: 8. In DNA, the CDR3 is TGTGCCAGCAGTAGGACTAGCGGGACCGTGGGCTACGAGCAGTACTTC. Protein product: CASSRTSGTVGYEQYF.

This clonotype appeared many times. The rearrangement uses TRBV11-2 and TRBJ1-1; the D gene is possibly TRBD1 (6 bases). The CDR3 sequence is 15 residues long. Germline V CDR1 and CDR2: SGHAT, FQNNGV. The V and J ends lost 4 bases and 4 bases respectively, with 16 bases between them. The CDR3 here is CASSSEGGAFTEAFF. CDR3 nucleotide sequence: TGTGCCAGCAGCTCCGAGGGGGGCGCTTTCACTGAAGCTTTCTTT.

The chain employs TRBV2 and TRBJ1-5; possibly TRBD1 for D (6 bases). The CDR3 has 14 residues. Germline CDR1 SNHLY, CDR2 FYNNEI. The ends were cut back, 7 bases at V and 5 bases at J, with 15 bases in the middle. CDR3 DNA: TGTGCCAGCAATATGGCAGGGGCCGATCAGCCCCAGCATTTT. Protein sequence: CASNMAGADQPQHF.

The chain links TRBV19 to TRBJ1-5, with D possibly TRBD1 on 5 matching bases. Germline V gives CDR1 LNHDA, CDR2 SQIVND (reference sequence). The CDR3 consists of 18 residues. V shed 0 bases and J shed 3 bases, with 18 bases lying between them. CDR3 coding DNA: TGTGCCAGTAGTATAGAACCTAGACTGAAGGGGTACAATCAGCCCCAGCATTTT. Translation: CASSIEPRLKGYNQPQHF. Based on the CDR3 plus reference TRBV19 and TRBJ1-5, the full variable domain is DGGITQSPKYLFRKEGQNVTLSCEQNLNHDAMYWYRQDPGQGLRLIYYSQIVNDFQKGDIAEGYSVSREKKESFPLTVTSAQKNPTAFYLCASSIEPRLKGYNQPQHFGDGTRLSIL.

This clonotype was detected ten times or more. The genes are TRBV10-3 and TRBJ2-7; D perhaps matches TRBD1 (6 bases). CDR3 size: 14 residues. Germline V lookup: CDR1 ENHRY, CDR2 SYGVKD. The V end lost 6 bases, the J end lost 2 bases, and 14 bases lay between the germline ends. This CDR3 reads CAIREKDSTYEQYF. CDR3 sequence (DNA): TGTGCCATCAGAGAAAAGGACAGTACCTACGAGCAGTACTTC.

About this clonotype itself: This may be a read error, as it is one base from a much larger clone. The chain uses TRBV7-2 and TRBJ2-7; D tentatively reads TRBD1 or TRBD2 (5 bases each). The CDR3 length is 14 residues. Germline loops: CDR1 SGHTA, CDR2 FQGNSA. Trimming took 5 bases from V and 7 from J, leaving 18 bases between them. Written as DNA, the CDR3 is TGTGCCAGCAGCCTTCAGAGGGGTGGGCGTGAGCAGTACTTC. This codes for CASSLQRGGREQYF.

Ten or more counts support this clonotype. V and J are TRBV27 and TRBJ2-7; no reliable D call. The CDR3 runs to 13 residues. Germline V CDR1 and CDR2: MNHEY, SMNVEV (reference sequence). V shed 5 bases and J shed 5 bases, with 13 bases lying between them. The CDR3 bases are TGTGCCAGCAGTAGAATCCCCCCCGACGAGCAGTACTTC. Residues: CASSRIPPDEQYF.

This clonotype was seen at least ten times. CDR3 sequence: CATSRGDLADQPQHF. The DNA for the CDR3 is TGTGCCACCAGCAGAGGGGACTTGGCGGACCAGCCCCAGCATTTT. The V gene is TRBV15, the J gene TRBJ1-5; D might be TRBD1 (5 bases). The V gene's germline CDR1 is LNHNV and CDR2 YYDKDF (reference sequence). The CDR3 covers 15 residues. Trimming removed 1 base from V and 7 bases from J, with 14 bases in between.

The table lists this clonotype with many counts. The chain links TRBV20-1 to TRBJ1-5; D possibly corresponds to TRBD1 (5 bases). V was clipped by 2 bases and J by 3 bases, with 14 bases between them. Germline assignment: CDR1 DFQATT and CDR2 SNEGSKA (reference sequence). This CDR3 is 15 amino acids long. The CDR3 DNA follows: TGCAGTGCTAGATTGGGGGTGCAGTTCAATCAGCCCCAGCATTTT. Translated: CSARLGVQFNQPQHF.

At least ten counts were recorded for this clonotype. The J gene is TRBJ2-3, the V gene TRBV2; D perhaps matches TRBD2 (6 bases). Deletions cut 2 bases from V and 11 bases from J, with 11 bases between. The CDR3 sequence is 12 residues long. CDR1 SNHLY and CDR2 FYNNEI come from the germline V gene. The CDR3 coding sequence is TGTGCCAGCAGTGAACCGGGACTGAAGCAGTATTTT. This sequence encodes CASSEPGLKQYF. The full variable domain, its missing parts supplied by reference TRBV2 and TRBJ2-3, is EPEVTQTPSHQVTQMGQEVILRCVPISNHLYFYWYRQILGQKVEFLVSFYNNEISEKSEIFDDQFSVERPDGSNFTLKIRSTKLEDSAMYFCASSEPGLKQYFGPGTRLTVL.